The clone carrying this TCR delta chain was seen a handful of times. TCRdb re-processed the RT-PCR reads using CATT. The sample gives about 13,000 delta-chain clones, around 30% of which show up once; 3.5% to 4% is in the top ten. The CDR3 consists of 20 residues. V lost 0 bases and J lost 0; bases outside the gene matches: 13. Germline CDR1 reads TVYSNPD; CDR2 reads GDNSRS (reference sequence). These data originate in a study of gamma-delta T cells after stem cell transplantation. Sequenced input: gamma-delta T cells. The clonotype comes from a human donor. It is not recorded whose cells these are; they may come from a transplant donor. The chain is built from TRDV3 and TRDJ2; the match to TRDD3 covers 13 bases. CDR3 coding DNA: TGTGCCTTTAGTAGGACTTACTGGGGGATACGTGAAGCTTTGACAGCACAACTCTTCTTT. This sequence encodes CAFSRTYWGIREALTAQLFF.